The rows below give T cell receptor beta chains drawn from one sample of a study of post-analysis software for immune sequencing data. MiXCR, run by TCRdb on the PCR reads, gives a single entry per CDR3 protein. The table lists 750,000 to 950,000 distinct CDR3 sequences, 53% of them singletons. Sequenced sample: blood. The source of these receptors is a girl aged 5 to 17 with multiple sclerosis. Each CDR3 is given with its conserved first and last residue. Fields, in order: V gene, CDR3 protein.

v_call: TRBV30
cdr3_aa: CAWSIPERGGAETQYF

v_call: TRBV6-5
cdr3_aa: CASSSRPGRWTNIQYF

v_call: TRBV7-9
cdr3_aa: CASSPAPGDSGYTF

v_call: TRBV7-9
cdr3_aa: CASSGGQNYGYTF

v_call: TRBV20-1
cdr3_aa: CSAMGRINEKLFF

v_call: TRBV20-1
cdr3_aa: CSARLIRPSGRENEQFF

v_call: TRBV7-9
cdr3_aa: CASSLGHLGDTQYF

v_call: TRBV20-1
cdr3_aa: CSAREEGWTGGYEQYF

v_call: TRBV7-9
cdr3_aa: CASSLVLGPRSQYF

v_call: TRBV6-5
cdr3_aa: CASSYSISVSYGYTF

v_call: TRBV12-5
cdr3_aa: CASGYSLNEQFF

v_call: TRBV10-2
cdr3_aa: CASREGGFYYEQYF

v_call: TRBV5-1
cdr3_aa: CASNLGNTIYF

v_call: TRBV7-8
cdr3_aa: CASSHPEREGLVSDTQYF

v_call: TRBV7-3
cdr3_aa: CASSLSGTSRNEQFF

v_call: TRBV20-1
cdr3_aa: CSATTSGRALDNEQFF

v_call: TRBV7-3
cdr3_aa: CASSLTGAGLLGSPLHF

v_call: TRBV25-1
cdr3_aa: CASSVPGQASPYEQYF

v_call: TRBV20-1
cdr3_aa: CSAGEDGRAGYTF

v_call: TRBV7-3
cdr3_aa: CASSNRGDTGELFF

v_call: TRBV20-1
cdr3_aa: CSAIHAADNQPQHF

v_call: TRBV7-2
cdr3_aa: CASSFSPGTGVRADTQYF